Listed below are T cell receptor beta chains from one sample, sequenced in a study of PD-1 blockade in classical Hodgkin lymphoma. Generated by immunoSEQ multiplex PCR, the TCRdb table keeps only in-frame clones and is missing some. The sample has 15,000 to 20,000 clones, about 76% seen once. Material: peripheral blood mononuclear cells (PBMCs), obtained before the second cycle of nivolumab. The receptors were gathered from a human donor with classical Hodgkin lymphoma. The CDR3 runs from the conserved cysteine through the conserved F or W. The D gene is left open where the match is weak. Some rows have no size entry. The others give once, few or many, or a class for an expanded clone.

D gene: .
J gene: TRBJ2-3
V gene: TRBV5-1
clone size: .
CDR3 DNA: TGCGCCAGCAGCTCACTAGGAGGAACGGATACGCAGTATTTT
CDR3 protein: CASSSLGGTDTQYF

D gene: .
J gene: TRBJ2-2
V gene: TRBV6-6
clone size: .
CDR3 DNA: TGTGCCAGCAGTCCAACACTGAACACCGGGGAGCTGTTTTTT
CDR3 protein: CASSPTLNTGELFF

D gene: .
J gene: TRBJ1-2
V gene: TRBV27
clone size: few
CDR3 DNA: TGTGCCAGCAGCGAAGGGGCGATCTATGGCTACACCTTC
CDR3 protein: CASSEGAIYGYTF

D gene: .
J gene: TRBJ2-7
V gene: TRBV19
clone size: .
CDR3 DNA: TGTGCCAGTAGTGCAAAGACAGGCGCCTACGAGCAGTACTTC
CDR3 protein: CASSAKTGAYEQYF

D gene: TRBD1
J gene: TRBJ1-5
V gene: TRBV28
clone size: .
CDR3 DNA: TGTGCCAGCAGTTTCACCGGGACAGCTTTATTTCTTAGCAATCAGCCCCAGCATTTT
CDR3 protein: CASSFTGTALFLSNQPQHF

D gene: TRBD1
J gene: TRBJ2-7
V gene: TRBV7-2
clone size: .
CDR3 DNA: TGTGCCAGCAGCTTTGTCAGGGGGATATACGAGCAGTACTTC
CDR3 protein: CASSFVRGIYEQYF

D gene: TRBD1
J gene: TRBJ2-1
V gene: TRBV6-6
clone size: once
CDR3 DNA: TGTGCCAGCAGTTACTTGGGGACAGGGGACAATGAGCAGTTCTTC
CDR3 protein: CASSYLGTGDNEQFF

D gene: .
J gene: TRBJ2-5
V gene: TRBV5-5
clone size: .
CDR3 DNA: TGTGCCAGCAGCCATACAGGGAGGGAGACCCAGTACTTC
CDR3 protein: CASSHTGRETQYF

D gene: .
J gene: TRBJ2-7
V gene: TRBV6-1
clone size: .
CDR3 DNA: TGTGCCAGCAGTGAGGAGACAGGATCCTACGAGCAGTACTTC
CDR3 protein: CASSEETGSYEQYF

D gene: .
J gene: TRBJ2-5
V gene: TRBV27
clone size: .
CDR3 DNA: TGTGCCAGCAGTTTAGGACCTTCGGAGCAAGAGACCCAGTACTTC
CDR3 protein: CASSLGPSEQETQYF

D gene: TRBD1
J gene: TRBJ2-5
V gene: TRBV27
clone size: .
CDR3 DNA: TGTGCCAGCAGACCCCCCTCGACAGGGATGGAGACCCAGTACTTC
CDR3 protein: CASRPPSTGMETQYF

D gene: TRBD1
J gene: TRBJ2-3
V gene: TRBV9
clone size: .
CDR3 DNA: TGTGCCAGCAGCGTAACAGGGGGTAGGTCAGATACGCAGTATTTT
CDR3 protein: CASSVTGGRSDTQYF

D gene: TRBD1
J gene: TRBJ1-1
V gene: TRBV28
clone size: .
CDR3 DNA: TGTGCCAGCAGCTCCTCGGACAGGGTGTATTTCGCTGAAGCTTTCTTT
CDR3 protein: CASSSSDRVYFAEAFF

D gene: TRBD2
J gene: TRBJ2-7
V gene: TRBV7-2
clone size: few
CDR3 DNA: TGTGCCAGCAGCTTGGTTGCGGGGGACTACGAGCAGTACTTC
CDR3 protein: CASSLVAGDYEQYF

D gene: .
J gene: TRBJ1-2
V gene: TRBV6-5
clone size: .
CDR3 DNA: TGTGCCAGCAGTTTCTGGTTGGGGGACGGCTACACCTTC
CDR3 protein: CASSFWLGDGYTF

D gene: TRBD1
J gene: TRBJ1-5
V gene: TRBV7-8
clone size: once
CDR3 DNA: TGTGTCAGCAGCCTAACAGGGGGCAATCAGCCCCAGCATTTT
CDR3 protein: CVSSLTGGNQPQHF

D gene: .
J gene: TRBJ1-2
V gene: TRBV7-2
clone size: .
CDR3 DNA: TGTGCCAGCAGCGTACAAGGTAGTGATGGCTACACCTTC
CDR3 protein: CASSVQGSDGYTF

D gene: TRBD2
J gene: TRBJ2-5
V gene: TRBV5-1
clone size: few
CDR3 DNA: TGCGCCAGCATGGGGGGGGAAGAGACCCAGTACTTC
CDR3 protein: CASMGGEETQYF

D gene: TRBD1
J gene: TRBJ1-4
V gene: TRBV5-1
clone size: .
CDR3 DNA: TGCGCCAGCAGCCCCCGGGACAGGGCCGTTAATGAAAAACTGTTTTTT
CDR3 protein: CASSPRDRAVNEKLFF

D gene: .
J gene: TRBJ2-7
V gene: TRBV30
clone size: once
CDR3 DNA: TGTGCCTGGAGCAGGGGTGGCGAGCAGTACTTC
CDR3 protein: CAWSRGGEQYF

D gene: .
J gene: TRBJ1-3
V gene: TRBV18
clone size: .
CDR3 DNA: TGTGCCAGCTCGGTCGACAGGTCCCTTGGAAACACCATATATTTT
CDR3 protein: CASSVDRSLGNTIYF

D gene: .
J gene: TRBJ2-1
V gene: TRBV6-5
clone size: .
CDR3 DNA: TGTGCCAGCAGTTACTCGGACAGTTCTAGGGAGCAGTTCTTC
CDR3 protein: CASSYSDSSREQFF

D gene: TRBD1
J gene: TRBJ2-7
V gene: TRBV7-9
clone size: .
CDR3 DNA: TGTGCCAGCAGCCACGAGGGACAGGGAAGCGAGCAGTACTTC
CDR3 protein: CASSHEGQGSEQYF

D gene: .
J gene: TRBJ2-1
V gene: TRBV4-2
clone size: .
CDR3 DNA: TGTGCCAGCAGCCCGACGGATAATGAGCAGTTCTTC
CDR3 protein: CASSPTDNEQFF

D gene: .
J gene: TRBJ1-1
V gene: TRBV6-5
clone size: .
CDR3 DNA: TGTGCCAGCAGCCACAATGTTGAAGCTTTCTTT
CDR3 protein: CASSHNVEAFF